The 2 T cell receptor beta chains below were found in one sample sequenced in a study of blood T cells in healthy people across ages. A second roughly 7 to 12 cycle PCR used barcoded and J-beta primers. TCRdb recomputed calls from the 5' RACE reads with MiXCR, one row per CDR3 protein. This sample yields about 1.1 million distinct CDR3 sequences, of which approximately 38% are seen a single time; roughly 13% belongs to the top ten. The sample consisted of blood. These receptor sequences come from a man younger than 35 in good health.

The J gene is TRBJ2-1, the V gene TRBV5-6, with no clear D. The CDR3 spans 16 residues. Germline CDR1 SGHDT, CDR2 YYEEEE. V shed 0 bases and J shed 2 bases, with 12 bases lying between them. The CDR3 protein is CASSLAVGNTYNEQFF. Written as DNA, the CDR3 is TGTGCCAGCAGCTTGGCAGTCGGTAACACCTACAATGAGCAGTTCTTC.

This clonotype was detected only a few times. The J gene is TRBJ2-5, the V gene TRBV29-1; no firm D call. The germline V gene encodes CDR1 SQVTM and CDR2 ANQGSEA. Trimming removed 1 base from V and 5 bases from J, with 17 bases in between. The CDR3 totals 15 residues. The CDR3 spells CSVEVLGPSLETQYF. CDR3 nucleotides: TGCAGCGTTGAAGTTTTAGGGCCATCTCTGGAGACCCAGTACTTC.